A single sample gave rise to the 14 T cell receptor beta chains below, sequenced in a study of control samples from healthy donors and cancer patients. Sequencing used immunoSEQ multiplex PCR; TCRdb keeps in-frame clones, though not all of them. The repertoire consists of under 95,000 clones, with approximately 84% occurring once and the leading ten covering over 13%. Sequencing was done on a sample of blood. All receptors come from a man aged 45-65 years in good health.

In DNA, the CDR3 is TGTGCCAGCAGCCAAGGCAGACTAGCGGATTACGAGCAGTACTTC. This encodes CASSQGRLADYEQYF. The genes are TRBV14 and TRBJ2-7; TRBD2 aligns across 9 bases. The length of the CDR3 is 15 residues. Unmatched junction bases numbered 5, after V lost 1 base and J lost 4 bases. Germline V gene sequence: CDR1 SGHDN, CDR2 FVKESK. The variable domain in full, with the rest retrieved from reference TRBV14 and TRBJ2-7, is EAGVTQFPSHSVIEKGQTVTLRCDPISGHDNLYWYRRVMGKEIKFLLHFVKESKQDESGMPNNRFLAERTGGTYSTLKVQPAELEDSGVYFCASSQGRLADYEQYFGPGTRLTVT.

This clone has a single count. V and J are TRBV28 and TRBJ1-2; 7 bases align to TRBD1. The V gene's germline CDR1 is MDHEN and CDR2 SYDVKM. The CDR3 has 16 amino acids. V trimming: 8 bases; J trimming: 8 bases; junction bases outside the gene matches: 20. The CDR3 sequence: CASSGKTGTTPYGYTF. The CDR3 nucleotides read TGTGCCAGCTCAGGCAAGACAGGGACTACCCCCTACGGCTACACCTTC.

V gene TRBV20-1 combines with J gene TRBJ2-1; no reliable D call. CDR1 DFQATT and CDR2 SNEGSKA come from the germline V gene (reference sequence). Trimming removed 6 bases from V and 4 bases from J, with 7 bases in between. CDR3 length: 11 residues. The DNA for the CDR3 is TGCAGTGCCGAGCTGTACAATGAGCAGTTCTTC. Encoded protein: CSAELYNEQFF.

The chain employs TRBV19 and TRBJ2-7, with 12 bases identical to TRBD1. This CDR3 contains 15 residues. Germline lookup yields CDR1 LNHDA and CDR2 SQIVND (reference sequence). The trim removed 5 bases at V and 2 bases at J, leaving 4 bases unmatched. CDR3 DNA: TGTGCCAGTAGTGGAGGGGACAGGGGGCCCTACGAGCAGTACTTC. It translates to CASSGGDRGPYEQYF.

The gene calls are TRBV7-9 and TRBJ1-2; D gene uncertain. Germline assignment: CDR1 SEHNR and CDR2 FQNEAQ (reference sequence). The CDR3 has 14 amino acids. The germline V and J ends were trimmed by 5 bases and 2 bases, with 12 bases remaining between them. CDR3 in DNA: TGTGCCAGCAGCCCGGAGGAAGCGAACTATGGCTACACCTTC. Its protein product is CASSPEEANYGYTF. The full variable domain, in which reference TRBV7-9 and TRBJ1-2 provide the parts outside the CDR3, is DTGVSQNPRHKITKRGQNVTFRCDPISEHNRLYWYRQTLGQGPEFLTYFQNEAQLEKSRLLSDRFSAERPKGSFSTLEIQRTEQGDSAMYLCASSPEEANYGYTFGSGTRLTVV.

The V call is TRBV6-5, the J call TRBJ2-7, with TRBD1 matching over 8 bases. J was trimmed by 5 bases and V by 6 bases; bases with no gene match: 9. This CDR3 has 14 residues. Germline CDR1 reads MNHEY; CDR2 reads SVGAGI. Here the CDR3 DNA reads TGTGCCAGCAGCCTTGTGGACAGGGTGCACGAGCAGTACTTC. Encoded protein: CASSLVDRVHEQYF.

The chain links TRBV25-1 to TRBJ2-3; D not certain. V shed 0 bases and J shed 2 bases, with 6 bases lying between them. The CDR3 length is 14 residues. The V gene's germline CDR1 is MGHDK and CDR2 SYGVNS. The CDR3 nucleotides read TGTGCCAGCAGTGAATACGCCCTCACAGATACGCAGTATTTT. It translates to CASSEYALTDTQYF.

The J gene is TRBJ2-1, the V gene TRBV19, with TRBD2 identical over 12 bases. Germline CDR1 LNHDA, CDR2 SQIVND (reference sequence). V was pared by 0 bases and J by 6 bases, with 9 bases of the junction left unmatched. CDR3 length: 18 amino acids. CDR3 in amino acids: CASSIDGTSGLAINEQFF. Written as DNA, the CDR3 is TGTGCCAGTAGTATAGATGGGACTAGCGGGCTAGCTATCAATGAGCAGTTCTTC.

The CDR3, as DNA: TGTGCCAGCAGCTTGAGTCTCGCTGAAGCTTTCTTT. Translation: CASSLSLAEAFF. The rearrangement joins TRBV7-9 to TRBJ1-1; D is undetermined. V was clipped by 3 bases and J by 6 bases, with 8 bases between them. Germline V CDR1 and CDR2: SEHNR, FQNEAQ (reference sequence). The CDR3 consists of 12 residues.

There are many counts of this clone. V gene TRBV24-1 combines with J gene TRBJ2-1; no clear D gene. V dropped 9 bases and J dropped 4 bases, with 15 bases sitting between them. Germline V gives CDR1 KGHDR, CDR2 SFDVKD. CDR3 length: 14 residues. The CDR3 loop reads CATGPQDRYNEQFF. DNA of the CDR3: TGTGCCACCGGCCCCCAGGACCGATACAATGAGCAGTTCTTC.

The chain links TRBV4-1 to TRBJ1-1; maybe TRBD1 (5 bases). The CDR3 loop spans 16 amino acids. Trimming shortened V by 6 bases and J by 3 bases, and 20 bases separated the two germline ends. CDR1 and CDR2 (germline): MGHRA, YSYEKL. This CDR3 is CASSHQDAIGDTEAFF. The DNA for the CDR3 is TGCGCCAGCAGTCACCAAGACGCCATAGGGGACACTGAAGCTTTCTTT.

This chain links TRBV19 with TRBJ1-3, with no clear D. Germline V lookup: CDR1 LNHDA, CDR2 SQIVND (reference sequence). CDR3 length: 16 amino acids. Trimming cost V 2 bases and J 0 bases, with 11 bases left between them. The DNA for the CDR3 is TGTGCCAGTAGTATACGGGCGGACCTCTCTGGAAACACCATATATTTT. Translated, it gives CASSIRADLSGNTIYF.

This chain uses TRBV27 with TRBJ1-1; no firm D call. V lost 2 bases and J lost 3, with 7 bases in between. Per the germline V gene, CDR1 is MNHEY and CDR2 is SMNVEV (reference sequence). CDR3 length: 13 residues. This chain's CDR3 is CASSLMSDTEAFF. CDR3 sequence (DNA): TGTGCCAGCAGTTTAATGTCTGACACTGAAGCTTTCTTT.

V is TRBV7-2 and J is TRBJ2-1, with TRBD2 identical over 8 bases. Germline V lookup: CDR1 SGHTA, CDR2 FQGNSA. V was clipped by 5 bases and J by 7 bases; unmatched bases: 1. The CDR3 has 12 amino acids. CDR3 protein: CASSRGRNEQFF. The CDR3 coding sequence is TGTGCCAGCAGCCGCGGGAGGAATGAGCAGTTCTTC.